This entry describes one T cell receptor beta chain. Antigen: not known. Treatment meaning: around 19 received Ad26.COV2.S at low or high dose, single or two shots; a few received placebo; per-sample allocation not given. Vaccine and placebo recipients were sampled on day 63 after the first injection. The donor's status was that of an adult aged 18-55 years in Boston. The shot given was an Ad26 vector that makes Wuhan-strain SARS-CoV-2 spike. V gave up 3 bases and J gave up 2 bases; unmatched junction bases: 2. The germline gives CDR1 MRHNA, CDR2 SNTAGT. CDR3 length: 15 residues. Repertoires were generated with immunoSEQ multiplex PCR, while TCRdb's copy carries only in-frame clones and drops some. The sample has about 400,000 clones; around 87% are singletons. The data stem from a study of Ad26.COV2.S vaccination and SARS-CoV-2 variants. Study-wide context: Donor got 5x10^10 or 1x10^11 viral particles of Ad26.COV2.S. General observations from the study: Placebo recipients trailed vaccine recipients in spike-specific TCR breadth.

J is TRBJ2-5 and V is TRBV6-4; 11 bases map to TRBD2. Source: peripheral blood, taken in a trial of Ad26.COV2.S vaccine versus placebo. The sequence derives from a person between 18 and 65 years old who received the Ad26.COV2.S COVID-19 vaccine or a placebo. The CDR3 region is CASSELAGAQETQYF. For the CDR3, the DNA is TGTGCCAGCAGTGAACTAGCGGGGGCACAAGAGACCCAGTACTTC.